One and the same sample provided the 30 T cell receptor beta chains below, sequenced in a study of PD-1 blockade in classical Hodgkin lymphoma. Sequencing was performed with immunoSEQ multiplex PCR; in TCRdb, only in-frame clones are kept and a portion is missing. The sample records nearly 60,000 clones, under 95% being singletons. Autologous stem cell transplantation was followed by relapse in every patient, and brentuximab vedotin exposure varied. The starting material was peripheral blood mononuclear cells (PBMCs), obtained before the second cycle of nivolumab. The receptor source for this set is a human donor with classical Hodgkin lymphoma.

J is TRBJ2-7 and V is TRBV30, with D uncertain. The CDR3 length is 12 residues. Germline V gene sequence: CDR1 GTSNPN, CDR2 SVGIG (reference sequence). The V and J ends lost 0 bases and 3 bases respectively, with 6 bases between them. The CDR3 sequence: CAWSVAGYEQYF. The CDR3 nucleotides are TGTGCCTGGAGTGTGGCAGGCTACGAGCAGTACTTC. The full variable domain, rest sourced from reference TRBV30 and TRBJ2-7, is SQTIHQWPATLVQPVGSPLSLECTVEGTSNPNLYWYRQAAGRGLQLLFYSVGIGQISSEVPQNLSASRPQDRQFILSSKKLLLSDSGFYLCAWSVAGYEQYFGPGTRLTVT.

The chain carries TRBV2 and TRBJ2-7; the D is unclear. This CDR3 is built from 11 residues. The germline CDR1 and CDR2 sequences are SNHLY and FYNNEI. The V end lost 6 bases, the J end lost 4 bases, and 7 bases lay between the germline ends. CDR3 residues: CASRSGYEQYF. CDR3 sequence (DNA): TGTGCCAGCAGATCAGGATACGAGCAGTACTTC.

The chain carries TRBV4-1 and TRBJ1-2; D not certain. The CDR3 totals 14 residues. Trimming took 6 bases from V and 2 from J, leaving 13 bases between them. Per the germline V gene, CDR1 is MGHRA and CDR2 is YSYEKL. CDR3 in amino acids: CASRHKTGNYGYTF. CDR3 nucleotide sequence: TGCGCCAGCAGACACAAGACGGGGAACTATGGCTACACCTTC.

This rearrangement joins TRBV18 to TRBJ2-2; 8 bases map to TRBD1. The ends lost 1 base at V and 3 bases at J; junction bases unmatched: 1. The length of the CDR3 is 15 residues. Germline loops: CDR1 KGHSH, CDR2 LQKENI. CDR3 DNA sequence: TGTGCCAGCTCACCACTGACAGGGGACACCGGGGAGCTGTTTTTT. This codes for CASSPLTGDTGELFF. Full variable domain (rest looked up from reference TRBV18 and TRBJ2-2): NAGVMQNPRHLVRRRGQEARLRCSPMKGHSHVYWYRQLPEEGLKFMVYLQKENIIDESGMPKERFSAEFPKEGPSILRIQQVVRGDSAAYFCASSPLTGDTGELFFGEGSRLTVL.

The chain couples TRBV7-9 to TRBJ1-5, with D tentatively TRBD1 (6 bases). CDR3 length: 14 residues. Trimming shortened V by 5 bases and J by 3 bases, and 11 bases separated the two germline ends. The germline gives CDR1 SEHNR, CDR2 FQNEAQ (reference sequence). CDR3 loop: CASSETGPNQPQHF. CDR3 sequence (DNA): TGTGCCAGCAGCGAGACAGGCCCCAATCAGCCCCAGCATTTT.

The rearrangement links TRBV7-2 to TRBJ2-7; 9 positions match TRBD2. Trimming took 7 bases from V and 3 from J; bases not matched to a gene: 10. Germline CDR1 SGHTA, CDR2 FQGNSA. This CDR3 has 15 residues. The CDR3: CASTLGLAGSYEQYF. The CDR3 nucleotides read TGTGCCAGCACCCTTGGGCTAGCGGGAAGCTACGAGCAGTACTTC.

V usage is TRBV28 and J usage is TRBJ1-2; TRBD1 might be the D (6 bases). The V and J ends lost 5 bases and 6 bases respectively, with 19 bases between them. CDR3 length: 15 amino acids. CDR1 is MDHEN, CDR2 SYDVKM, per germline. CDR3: CASSPGAPIGHGYTF. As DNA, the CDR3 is TGTGCCAGCAGTCCAGGGGCCCCCATTGGCCATGGCTACACCTTC.

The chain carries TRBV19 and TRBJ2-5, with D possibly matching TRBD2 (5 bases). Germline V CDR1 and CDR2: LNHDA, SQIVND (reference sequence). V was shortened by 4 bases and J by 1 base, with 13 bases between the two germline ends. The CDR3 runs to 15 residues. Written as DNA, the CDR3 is TGTGCCAGTAGTAACCCGGGTCGGGGCCAAGAGACCCAGTACTTC. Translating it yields CASSNPGRGQETQYF. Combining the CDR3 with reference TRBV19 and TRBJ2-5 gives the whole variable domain DGGITQSPKYLFRKEGQNVTLSCEQNLNHDAMYWYRQDPGQGLRLIYYSQIVNDFQKGDIAEGYSVSREKKESFPLTVTSAQKNPTAFYLCASSNPGRGQETQYFGPGTRLLVL.

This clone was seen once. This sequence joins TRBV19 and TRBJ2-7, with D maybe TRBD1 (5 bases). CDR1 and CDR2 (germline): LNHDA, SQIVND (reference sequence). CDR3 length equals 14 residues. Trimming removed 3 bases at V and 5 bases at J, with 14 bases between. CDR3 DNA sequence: TGTGCCAGTAGTATCCCGACAGAATCAGACGAGCAGTACTTC. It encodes CASSIPTESDEQYF.

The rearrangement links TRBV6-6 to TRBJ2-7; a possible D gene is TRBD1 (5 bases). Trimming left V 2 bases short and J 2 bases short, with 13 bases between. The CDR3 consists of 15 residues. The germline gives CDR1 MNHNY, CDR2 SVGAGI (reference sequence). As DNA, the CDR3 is TGTGCCAGCAGTTACCAAGGGGTAAGCGCCTACGAGCAGTACTTC. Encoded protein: CASSYQGVSAYEQYF.

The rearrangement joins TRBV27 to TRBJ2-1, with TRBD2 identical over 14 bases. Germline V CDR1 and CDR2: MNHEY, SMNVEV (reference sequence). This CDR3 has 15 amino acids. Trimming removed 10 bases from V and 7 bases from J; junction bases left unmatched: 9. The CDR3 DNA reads TGTGCCACACGACTAGCGGGGGGGCCGGGAAATGAGCAGTTCTTC. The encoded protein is CATRLAGGPGNEQFF.

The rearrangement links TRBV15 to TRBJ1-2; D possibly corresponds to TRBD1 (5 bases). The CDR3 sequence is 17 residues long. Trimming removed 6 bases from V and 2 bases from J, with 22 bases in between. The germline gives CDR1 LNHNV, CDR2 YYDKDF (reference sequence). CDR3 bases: TGTGCCACCAGTTTTGGGAGTCCGGGACCAGGGAACTATGGCTACACCTTC. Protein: CATSFGSPGPGNYGYTF.

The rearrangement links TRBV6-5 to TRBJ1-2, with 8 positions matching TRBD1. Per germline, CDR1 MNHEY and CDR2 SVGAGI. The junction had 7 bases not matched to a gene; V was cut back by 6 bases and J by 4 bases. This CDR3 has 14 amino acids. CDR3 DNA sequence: TGTGCCAGCAGGAATCCTGACAGGGGCTATGGCTACACCTTC. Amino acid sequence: CASRNPDRGYGYTF.

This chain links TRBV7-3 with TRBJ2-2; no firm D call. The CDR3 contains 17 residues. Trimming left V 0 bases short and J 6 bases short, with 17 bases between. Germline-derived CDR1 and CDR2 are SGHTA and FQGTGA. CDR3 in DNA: TGTGCCAGCAGCTTAACCCCCGTAGCTAACGATGCCGGGGAGCTGTTTTTT. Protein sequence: CASSLTPVANDAGELFF.

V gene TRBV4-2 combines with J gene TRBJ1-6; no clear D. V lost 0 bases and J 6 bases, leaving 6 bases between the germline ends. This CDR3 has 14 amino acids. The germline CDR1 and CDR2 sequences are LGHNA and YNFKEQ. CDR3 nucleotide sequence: TGTGCCAGCAGCCAAGAAGGGATTAATTCACCCCTCCACTTT. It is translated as CASSQEGINSPLHF.

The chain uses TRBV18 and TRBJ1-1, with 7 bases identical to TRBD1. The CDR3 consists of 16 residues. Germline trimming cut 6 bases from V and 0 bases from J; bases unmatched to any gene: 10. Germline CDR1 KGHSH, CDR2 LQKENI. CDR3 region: CASSTQGGLVNTEAFF. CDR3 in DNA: TGTGCCAGCTCTACGCAGGGGGGGCTGGTGAACACTGAAGCTTTCTTT.

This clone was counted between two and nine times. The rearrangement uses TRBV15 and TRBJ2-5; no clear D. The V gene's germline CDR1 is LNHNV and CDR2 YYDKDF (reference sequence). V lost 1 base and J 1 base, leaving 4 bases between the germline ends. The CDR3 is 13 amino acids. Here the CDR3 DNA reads TGTGCCACCAGCAGAGGGGTCCAAGAGACCCAGTACTTC. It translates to CATSRGVQETQYF.

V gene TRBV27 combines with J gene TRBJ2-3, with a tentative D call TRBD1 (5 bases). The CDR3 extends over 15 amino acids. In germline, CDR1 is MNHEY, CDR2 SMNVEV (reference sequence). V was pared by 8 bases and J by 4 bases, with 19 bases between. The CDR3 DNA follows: TGTGCCAGCCAAAGACAGCCCATTCGGGCAGATACGCAGTATTTT. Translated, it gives CASQRQPIRADTQYF.

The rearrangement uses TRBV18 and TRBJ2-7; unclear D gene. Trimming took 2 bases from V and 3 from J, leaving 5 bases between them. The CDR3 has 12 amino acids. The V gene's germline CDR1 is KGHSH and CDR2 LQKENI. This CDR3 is CASSPNHYEQYF. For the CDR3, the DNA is TGTGCCAGCTCACCAAACCACTACGAGCAGTACTTC.

This CDR3 is CASSPLTGAQETQYF. CDR3 bases: TGTGCCAGCAGCCCGTTGACAGGGGCCCAAGAGACCCAGTACTTC. The chain carries TRBV7-9 and TRBJ2-5; TRBD1 agrees at 8 bases. V trimming: 5 bases; J trimming: 1 base; junction bases outside the gene matches: 6. This CDR3 is built from 15 residues. CDR1 and CDR2 (germline): SEHNR, FQNEAQ (reference sequence).

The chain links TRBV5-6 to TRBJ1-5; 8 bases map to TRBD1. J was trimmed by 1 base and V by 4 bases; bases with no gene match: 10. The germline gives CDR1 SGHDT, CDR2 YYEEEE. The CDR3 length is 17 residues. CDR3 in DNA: TGTGCCAGCAGCCAAACTAGGGACAGGAAAAGCAATCAGCCCCAGCATTTT. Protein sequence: CASSQTRDRKSNQPQHF.

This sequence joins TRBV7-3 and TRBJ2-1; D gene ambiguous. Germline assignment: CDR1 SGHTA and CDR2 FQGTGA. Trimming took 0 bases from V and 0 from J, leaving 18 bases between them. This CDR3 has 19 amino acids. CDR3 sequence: CASSLTGSARRSSYNEQFF. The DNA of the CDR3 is TGTGCCAGCAGCTTAACTGGCAGCGCCCGAAGGAGCTCCTACAATGAGCAGTTCTTC.

The DNA of the CDR3 is TGTGCCAGGGTTAATGCCTGGCCGGGACAGCTCCTTCAGCACTATGGCTACACCTTC. It codes for CARVNAWPGQLLQHYGYTF. This chain uses TRBV21-1 with TRBJ1-2; the table's D call, TRBD1, was not checked against the DNA. TRBV21-1 is a pseudogene segment. The CDR3 loop spans 19 amino acids.

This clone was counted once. The CDR3 DNA reads as TGCGCCAGCAGCCAAGATCAGGGTGCGACGCAGTATTTT. Protein product: CASSQDQGATQYF. The gene calls are TRBV4-1 and TRBJ2-3, with D perhaps matching TRBD1 (5 bases). V lost 0 bases and J 9 bases, leaving 10 bases between the germline ends. Germline V gene data show CDR1 as MGHRA and CDR2 as YSYEKL. There are 13 residues in the CDR3.

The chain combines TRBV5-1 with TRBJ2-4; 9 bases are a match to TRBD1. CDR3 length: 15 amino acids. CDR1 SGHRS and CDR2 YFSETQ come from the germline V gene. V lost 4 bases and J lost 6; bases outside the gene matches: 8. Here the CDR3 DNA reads TGCGCCAGCAGCCTCGGGACAGGGTGGGCAAACATTCAGTACTTC. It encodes CASSLGTGWANIQYF.

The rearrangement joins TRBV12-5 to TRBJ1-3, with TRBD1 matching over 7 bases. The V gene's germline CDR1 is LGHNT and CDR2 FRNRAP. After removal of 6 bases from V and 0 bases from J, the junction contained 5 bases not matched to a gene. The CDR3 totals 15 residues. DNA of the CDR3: TGTGCTAGTGGAGCCGGGACAGACTCTGGAAACACCATATATTTT. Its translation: CASGAGTDSGNTIYF. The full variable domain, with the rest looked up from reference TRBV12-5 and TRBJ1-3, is DARVTQTPRHKVTEMGQEVTMRCQPILGHNTVFWYRQTMMQGLELLAYFRNRAPLDDSGMPKDRFSAEMPDATLATLKIQPSEPRDSAVYFCASGAGTDSGNTIYFGEGSWLTVV.

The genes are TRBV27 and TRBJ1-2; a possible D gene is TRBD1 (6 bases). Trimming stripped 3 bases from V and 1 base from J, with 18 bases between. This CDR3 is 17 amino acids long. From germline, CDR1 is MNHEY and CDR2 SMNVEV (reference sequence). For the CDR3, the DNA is TGTGCCAGCAGTTTCAAGGGACGACAGGCCGATAACTATGGCTACACCTTC. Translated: CASSFKGRQADNYGYTF.

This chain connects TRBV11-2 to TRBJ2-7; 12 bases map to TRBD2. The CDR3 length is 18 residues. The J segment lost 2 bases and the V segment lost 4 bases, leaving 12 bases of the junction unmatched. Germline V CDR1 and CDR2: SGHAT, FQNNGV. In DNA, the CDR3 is TGTGCCAGCAGCTCGAAACAGTTACGACTAGCGGGGGCCTACGAGCAGTACTTC. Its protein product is CASSSKQLRLAGAYEQYF.

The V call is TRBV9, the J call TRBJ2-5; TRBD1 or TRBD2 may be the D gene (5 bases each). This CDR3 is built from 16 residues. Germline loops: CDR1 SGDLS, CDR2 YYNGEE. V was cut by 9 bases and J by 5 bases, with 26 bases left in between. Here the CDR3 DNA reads TGTGCCAACGATAAAACCGGGACCTTAGGAGAGGAGACCCAGTACTTC. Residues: CANDKTGTLGEETQYF.

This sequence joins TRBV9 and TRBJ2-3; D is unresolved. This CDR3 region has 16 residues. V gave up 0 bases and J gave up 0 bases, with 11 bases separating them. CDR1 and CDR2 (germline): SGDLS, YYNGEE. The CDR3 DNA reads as TGTGCCAGCAGCGTAGGGGGTGCGGCTAGCACAGATACGCAGTATTTT. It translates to CASSVGGAASTDTQYF.